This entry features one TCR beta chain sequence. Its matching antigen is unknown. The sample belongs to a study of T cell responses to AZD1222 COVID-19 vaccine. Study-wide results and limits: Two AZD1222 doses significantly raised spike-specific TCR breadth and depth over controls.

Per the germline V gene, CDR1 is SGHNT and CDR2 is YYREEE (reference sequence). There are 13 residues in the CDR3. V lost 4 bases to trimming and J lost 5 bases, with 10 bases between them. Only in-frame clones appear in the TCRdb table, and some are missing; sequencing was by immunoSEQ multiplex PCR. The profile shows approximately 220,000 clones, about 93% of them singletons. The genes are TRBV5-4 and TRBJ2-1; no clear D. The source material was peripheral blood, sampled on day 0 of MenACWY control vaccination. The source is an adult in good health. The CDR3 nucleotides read TGTGCCAGCAGCAAGGCCGCAAACAATGAGCAGTTCTTC. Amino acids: CASSKAANNEQFF. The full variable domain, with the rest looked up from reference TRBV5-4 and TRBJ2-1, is ETGVTQSPTHLIKTRGQQVTLRCSSQSGHNTVSWYQQALGQGPQFIFQYYREEENGRGNFPPRFSGLQFPNYSSELNVNALELDDSALYLCASSKAANNEQFFGPGTRLTVL.